This paragraph covers one T cell receptor beta chain sequence. Its cognate antigen is unknown. Only CD45RO-negative cells positively selected for CCR7 counted as naive CD8 cells, so terminally differentiated effector memory CD45RA+ cells were excluded. The sample is drawn from a study of shared clonotypes between healthy human individuals. Study-level background: A couple of women and a few men aged 18 to 49 made up the donors.

The CDR3 sequence is 17 residues long. With V trimmed by 5 bases and J by 2 bases, 10 bases remained unmatched. Germline assignment: CDR1 SGHRS and CDR2 YFSETQ. The protocol was immunoSEQ multiplex PCR, while the TCRdb copy is restricted to in-frame clones and leaves out a portion. The sample holds around 2.1 million clones, roughly 91% seen once. Findings and limits, study-wide: The study generally estimated greater richness for naive than memory subsets. Clonotype sharing across donors was expected to vary with sequencing depth.

This receptor was identified in a man aged 18 to 29 in good health. Some clones in this sample may be carry-over from other donors' samples. The sequencing input was naive CD8+ T cells from PBMCs. This rearrangement joins TRBV5-1 to TRBJ2-3, with 11 bases aligning to TRBD2. Here the CDR3 DNA reads TGCGCCAGCAGTCGTCTTAAGGGACTAGCGGACACAGATACGCAGTATTTT. It yields the protein CASSRLKGLADTDTQYF.